This is a list of T cell receptor beta chains from one sample in a study of T-cell reconstitution after alpha-beta-depleted transplantation in children. Each CDR3 protein is one row after TCRdb ran MiXCR on the PCR reads. The sample carries about 830,000 distinct CDR3 sequences, roughly 15% recorded once. The sequenced sample was PBMCs, mostly from graft donor cells, obtained 360 days after TCRalphabeta/CD19-depleted stem cell transplant. These receptors came from a male patient under 18 who had a stem cell transplant for acute lymphoblastic leukemia, so the T cells may come from the graft donor. Both conserved end residues are part of each CDR3. The order of the fields is V gene, J gene, clone size, D gene, CDR3 DNA, CDR3 protein. D genes are given only for firm matches. The size field is filled for only some rows; it gives once, few, many or a size class.

>TRBV7-2|TRBJ2-1|-|TRBD2
TGTGCCAGCAGCCTCTTAGCGGGGGTTCTCTACAATGAGCAGTTCTTC
CASSLLAGVLYNEQFF
>TRBV7-3|TRBJ2-3|-|-
TGTGCCAGCAGCCCGGGGGTGGGGCTTTCCACAGATACGCAGTATTTT
CASSPGVGLSTDTQYF
>TRBV14|TRBJ2-5|-|-
TGTGCCAGCAGCCAAGGGGTGACGGAGACCCAGTACTTC
CASSQGVTETQYF
>TRBV2|TRBJ1-5|-|-
TGTGCCAGCAGTGTTGTAAACCCAGCAGTCAGGAATCAGCCCCAGCATTTT
CASSVVNPAVRNQPQHF
>TRBV4-1|TRBJ2-1|-|TRBD2
TGCGCCAGCAGCCAAGTCCAAGCGGGAGGGTCCTACAATGAGCAGTTCTTC
CASSQVQAGGSYNEQFF
>TRBV12-3/TRBV12-4|TRBJ1-5|-|TRBD1
TGTGCCAGCAGTTTCCCGGGGACAGTAAATCAGCCCCAGCATTTT
CASSFPGTVNQPQHF
>TRBV12-3/TRBV12-4|TRBJ1-5|few|-
TGTGCCACAACGGACAGCGCCCTCAATCAGCCCCAGCATTTT
CATTDSALNQPQHF
>TRBV29-1|TRBJ2-5|-|TRBD1
TGCAGCGTTGAGACAGGGCCCCAAGAGACCCAGTACTTC
CSVETGPQETQYF
>TRBV3-1|TRBJ2-1|once|-
TGTGCCAGCAGCCAAGGCCTAGGGCAGTTCTTC
CASSQGLGQFF
>TRBV5-1|TRBJ1-5|-|-
TGCGCCAGCAGCTTTGGGACAAATCAGCCCCAGCATTTT
CASSFGTNQPQHF
>TRBV5-1|TRBJ2-7|-|TRBD2
TGCGCCAGCAGCTTGGCTGCTAGCGGGTTTTCCTACGAGCAGTACTTC
CASSLAASGFSYEQYF
>TRBV10-2|TRBJ2-5|-|-
TGCGCCAGCGGCAGGTCCGGAGAGACCCAGTACTTC
CASGRSGETQYF
>TRBV4-1|TRBJ2-3|-|-
TGCGCCAGCAGCCAATCCCCGGGGACAGATACGCAGTATTTT
CASSQSPGTDTQYF
>TRBV11-3|TRBJ2-3|-|-
TGTGCCAGCAGCCCCCTTGGGGCCCCAAGGGGAACGCAGTATTTT
CASSPLGAPRGTQYF
>TRBV7-3|TRBJ2-4|-|-
TGTGCCAGCAGAACAGCTCTATCTGGGACCAAAAACATTCAGTACTTC
CASRTALSGTKNIQYF
>TRBV4-1|TRBJ2-7|-|-
TGCGCCAGCAGCCAAGCCCCTTTGAAAGGCCGCGAGCAGTACTTC
CASSQAPLKGREQYF
>TRBV7-9|TRBJ2-2|-|TRBD2
TGTGCCAGCAGTCTCAGGACTAGCGGGATGAACACCGGGGAGCTGTTTTTT
CASSLRTSGMNTGELFF
>TRBV29-1|TRBJ2-4|few|-
TGCAGCGTTCTTGTAGGGGCTCTAAACATTCAGTACTTC
CSVLVGALNIQYF
>TRBV4-2|TRBJ1-2|many|TRBD1
TGTGCCAGCAGCCAGGAAACAGGGGACTATGGCTACACCTTC
CASSQETGDYGYTF
>TRBV9|TRBJ1-4|few|-
TGTGCCAGCAGTCTACAGGCAGACACTAATGAAAAACTGTTTTTT
CASSLQADTNEKLFF
>TRBV4-1|TRBJ1-5|-|TRBD1
TGCGCCAGCAGCCCAGTTGGGACAGGTCCTCTCGGCAGGCCCCAGCATTTT
CASSPVGTGPLGRPQHF
>TRBV29-1|TRBJ2-3|many|-
TGCAGCGTGGGACGCGTAAGGGGAACAGATACGCAGTATTTT
CSVGRVRGTDTQYF
>TRBV5-6|TRBJ2-7|-|TRBD2
TGTGCCAGCAGCTTGGCCCCGGGGGGAGGGTACGAGCAGTACTTC
CASSLAPGGGYEQYF
>TRBV2|TRBJ2-7|-|-
TGTGCCAGCAGTGAATGGGAACGCTTGGGGCAGTACTTC
CASSEWERLGQYF